What follows is one T cell receptor (beta chain) and its context. Its specificity is not known. The record originates from a study of CD8+ T cells in alopecia areata. RNA, once extracted, was reverse transcribed into cDNA for use as the sequencing template. Method: immunoSEQ multiplex PCR; TCRdb's copy keeps in-frame clones and lacks some. The sample lists a few hundred thousand clones; about 68% were seen once. The study, taken as a whole, reports: Scalp samples also yield sequences from resident alphabeta T cells of normal skin.

This clonotype originated in a human donor with alopecia areata. The sequenced sample was CD4+ T cells sorted from blood, obtained at week 0.

DNA for the CDR3: TGCAGCGCCGAAGGCAGCTTATTGAACACTGAAGCTTTCTTT. As protein: CSAEGSLLNTEAFF. The rearrangement uses TRBV29-1 and TRBJ1-1; D call uncertain. Germline V gene data show CDR1 as SQVTM and CDR2 as ANQGSEA. The CDR3 covers 14 residues. The V end was cut by 7 bases, the J end by 0 bases, with 15 bases between. Combining the CDR3 with reference TRBV29-1 and TRBJ1-1 gives the whole variable domain SAVISQKPSRDICQRGTSLTIQCQVDSQVTMMFWYRQQPGQSLTLIATANQGSEATYESGFVIDKFPISRPNLTFSTLTVSNMSPEDSSIYLCSAEGSLLNTEAFFGQGTRLTVV.